Here is one TCR beta chain with its context. The sample belongs to a study of control samples from healthy donors and cancer patients. CDR1 is MNHEY, CDR2 SMNVEV, per germline (reference sequence). Losses at the gene ends were 7 bases for V and 0 bases for J; bases not matched to a gene: 8. The CDR3 is 15 amino acids. Method: immunoSEQ multiplex PCR; TCRdb's copy keeps in-frame clones and lacks some. The data show 90,000 or so clones, 70% to 90% seen once. Sequenced material: blood. The source is a woman in her forties or fifties in good health. This sequence joins TRBV27 and TRBJ1-2; 7 bases align to TRBD1. CDR3 protein: CASKMRQGPNYGYTF. DNA for the CDR3: TGTGCCAGCAAAATGAGACAGGGCCCTAACTATGGCTACACCTTC.